What follows are 5 T cell receptor beta chains derived from one specimen sequenced in a study of blood T cells in healthy people across ages. The second PCR ran 7 to 11 cycles with a sample-barcoded 5' primer and J-beta primers. One entry per CDR3 protein, called by TCRdb with MiXCR from the 5' RACE reads. In the table there are around 1,600,000 distinct CDR3 sequences, less than 45% of which are singletons. Sequenced: blood. All receptors derive from a woman aged 18-30 years in good health.

As for this clonotype: A much more abundant neighbour one base away suggests this may be a read error. V and J are TRBV12-3 or TRBV12-4 and TRBJ2-3, with D maybe TRBD2 (6 bases). Trimming left V 1 base short and J 3 bases short, with 11 bases between. CDR3 size: 15 residues. The CDR3 is CASSLGGARTDTQYF. CDR3 coding DNA: TGTGCCAGCAGTTTAGGCGGGGCTAGGACAGATACGCAGTATTTT.

CDR3 sequence: CASSIGGADGYTF. CDR3 coding DNA: TGTGCCAGCAGTATTGGGGGGGCGGATGGCTACACCTTC. V and J are TRBV25-1 and TRBJ1-2, with a tentative D call TRBD1 (6 bases). CDR1 and CDR2 from the germline V gene are MGHDK and SYGVNS. The V gene lost 5 bases and the J gene lost 6 bases, with 13 bases spanning the gap. The CDR3 runs 13 residues.

The chain is built from TRBV9 and TRBJ2-1, with D hard to call. This CDR3 spans 12 amino acids. V lost 5 bases and J lost 8, with 11 bases in between. Germline V gene lookup returns CDR1 SGDLS and CDR2 YYNGEE. CDR3 nucleotide sequence: TGTGCCAGCAGGAGCTTGGGTCATGAGCAGTTCTTC. Translating it yields CASRSLGHEQFF. Complete variable domain (other parts from reference TRBV9 and TRBJ2-1): DSGVTQTPKHLITATGQRVTLRCSPRSGDLSVYWYQQSLDQGLQFLIQYYNGEERAKGNILERFSAQQFPDLHSELNLSSLELGDSALYFCASRSLGHEQFFGPGTRLTVL.

The V gene is TRBV20-1, the J gene TRBJ1-5, with D possibly being TRBD1 (6 bases). The germline CDR1 and CDR2 sequences are DFQATT and SNEGSKA (reference sequence). The CDR3 runs 15 residues. V lost 1 base, J lost 7 bases, and 17 bases lay in between. CDR3 coding DNA: TGCAGTGCTAGAGCTGAGGGGGTAGGAGTCCAGCCCCAGCATTTT. This gives the protein CSARAEGVGVQPQHF.

This clonotype was observed a few times. This chain links TRBV25-1 with TRBJ2-3; D gene uncertain. CDR3 length equals 13 residues. CDR1 is MGHDK and CDR2 is SYGVNS in the germline V gene. V dropped 8 bases and J dropped 3 bases, with 12 bases sitting between them. CDR3 DNA: TGTGCCAGCCGGTCCGAAATTACAGATACGCAGTATTTT. Translated: CASRSEITDTQYF.